This TCR beta chain was documented in a study of T cells in Graves' hyperthyroidism and ophthalmopathy. General study points: A model of 13 V-J pairs discriminated ophthalmopathy from stable hyperthyroidism.

It was RNA transcripts that yielded the amplified TCR beta CDR3 regions. First-round RT-PCR of the TCR CDR3 relied on the HTBI primer set. A single record per CDR3 protein comes from TCRdb applying MiXCR to the multiplex PCR reads. The sample shows more than 300,000 distinct CDR3 sequences, around 14% of them seen only once. Exclusion criteria comprised uncontrolled infection, other autoimmune disease, pregnancy or lactation. Each diagnosis drew on symptoms, thyroxine, TRAb, thyroid ultrasound and orbital computed tomography findings. Comment on this clonotype: Its antigen is not known.

Germline lookup yields CDR1 SGHTS and CDR2 YDEGEE. Trimming removed 0 bases from V and 5 bases from J; junction bases left unmatched: 1. CDR3 length: 15 residues. The chain links TRBV5-8 to TRBJ2-1; 11 nucleotides line up with TRBD2. The sample taken for sequencing was blood. This clonotype was obtained from a woman aged 18-29 years with Graves' hyperthyroidism. The CDR3 nucleotides are TGTGCCAGCAGCTTGGGGGGACTAGCGGACAATGAGCAGTTCTTC. Its translation is CASSLGGLADNEQFF. Filled out from reference TRBV5-8 and TRBJ2-1, the complete variable domain reads EAGVTQSPTHLIKTRGQQATLRCSPISGHTSVYWYQQALGLGLQFLLWYDEGEERNRGNFPPRFSGRQFPNYSSELNVNALELEDSALYLCASSLGGLADNEQFFGPGTRLTVL.